Listed below are T cell receptor beta chains from one sample, sequenced in a study of cytomegalovirus exposure and HLA in healthy donors. Some clones are missing from TCRdb's copy, which holds only in-frame ones; the method was immunoSEQ multiplex PCR. The sample has about 160,000 clones; about nine tenths are singletons. Sequencing was carried out using PBMCs. The source of these receptors is a woman in her twenties or thirties in good health and CMV-seronegative. Each CDR3 is given with its conserved first and last residue. D genes are given only for firm matches. For some rows the clone size is stated as once, few or many, or as a class when expanded; others skip it.

>TRBD1|16|-|TRBV29-1|TRBJ2-1
CSVLKQGALTYNEQFF
TGCAGCGTTCTTAAACAGGGGGCGCTTACATACAATGAGCAGTTCTTC
>TRBD1|13|-|TRBV6-6|TRBJ2-7
CASSRDSIYEQYF
TGTGCCAGCAGTCGGGACAGCATCTACGAGCAGTACTTC
>-|15|-|TRBV29-1|TRBJ2-1
CSVAGRGSSYNEQFF
TGCAGCGTAGCGGGGAGGGGGAGCTCCTACAATGAGCAGTTCTTC
>-|11|-|TRBV25-1|TRBJ2-7
CASSEIGQEYF
TGTGCCAGCAGTGAAATTGGGCAGGAGTACTTC
>TRBD1|16|-|TRBV11-2|TRBJ1-2
CASSPATGKRNYGYTF
TGTGCCAGCAGCCCCGCGACAGGGAAACGGAACTATGGCTACACCTTC
>TRBD2|13|-|TRBV28|TRBJ2-7
CASSSPGLAGARF
TGTGCCAGCAGTTCGCCGGGACTAGCGGGAGCTCGGTTC
>-|18|once|TRBV9|TRBJ2-3
CASSSRGGTSPSTDTQYF
TGTGCCAGCAGCTCCCGAGGAGGGACGTCACCTAGCACAGATACGCAGTATTTT
>TRBD2|16|-|TRBV6-6|TRBJ2-7
CASSYSSVAGGDEQYF
TGTGCCAGCAGTTACTCGTCGGTAGCGGGAGGTGACGAGCAGTACTTC
>-|17|once|TRBV5-6|TRBJ1-6
CASSQPGGETLNSPLHF
TGTGCCAGCAGCCAGCCCGGGGGGGAGACCCTTAATTCACCCCTCCACTTT
>-|8|few|TRBV20-1|TRBJ1-1
CSASEAFF
TGCAGTGCCAGTGAGGCTTTCTTT
>-|12|-|TRBV15|TRBJ2-7
CATSREGYEQYF
TGTGCCACCAGCAGAGAAGGATACGAGCAGTACTTC
>-|14|-|TRBV19|TRBJ2-7
CASSKRADSYEQYF
TGTGCCAGTAGCAAGCGGGCCGACTCCTACGAGCAGTACTTC
>-|15|-|TRBV27|TRBJ2-1
CASSFFWGSYNEQFF
TGTGCCAGCAGTTTCTTCTGGGGTTCCTACAATGAGCAGTTCTTC
>TRBD1|18|-|TRBV5-1|TRBJ2-5
CASSSLEAGTVGEETQYF
TGCGCCAGCAGCTCTCTGGAGGCCGGGACAGTAGGGGAAGAGACCCAGTACTTC
>-|14|few|TRBV6-6|TRBJ2-7
CASRGRSSSYEQYF
TGTGCCAGCAGAGGGCGAAGCAGCTCCTACGAGCAGTACTTC
>TRBD1|12|-|TRBV10-1|TRBJ1-5
CAGDRGNQPQHF
TGCGCCGGAGACAGGGGCAATCAGCCCCAGCATTTT
>-|13|once|TRBV19|TRBJ1-1
CASSWGVNTEAFF
TGTGCCAGCTCCTGGGGGGTGAACACTGAAGCTTTCTTT
>-|17|-|TRBV10-3|TRBJ1-5
CAISESGSGASNQPQHF
TGTGCCATCAGTGAGTCAGGTTCAGGGGCCAGCAATCAGCCCCAGCATTTT
>-|13|few|TRBV5-4|TRBJ1-2
CASSLDGPYGYTF
TGTGCCAGCAGCCTAGACGGACCCTATGGCTACACCTTC
>-|14|-|TRBV6-6|TRBJ1-5
CASSYEGSNQPQHF
TGTGCCAGCAGTTACGAGGGGAGCAATCAGCCCCAGCATTTT
>-|15|-|TRBV7-2|TRBJ1-2
CASSLDPGVGDGYTF
TGTGCCAGCAGCTTAGATCCGGGTGTAGGTGATGGCTACACCTTC
>TRBD2|15|-|TRBV7-3|TRBJ2-2
CASSFSSGRAGELFF
TGTGCCAGCAGCTTCTCTAGCGGGAGGGCCGGGGAGCTGTTTTTT
>-|16|-|TRBV18|TRBJ2-3
CASSPAIGGGTDTQYF
TGTGCCAGCTCACCGGCTATCGGCGGTGGCACAGATACGCAGTATTTT
>-|16|-|TRBV6-1|TRBJ1-2
CASSEALSSVNYGYTF
TGTGCCAGCAGTGAAGCGCTTTCTTCGGTTAACTATGGCTACACCTTC
>TRBD1|13|-|TRBV6-6|TRBJ2-7
CASRQQGYYEQYF
TGTGCCAGCAGGCAACAGGGGTACTACGAGCAGTACTTC
>TRBD1|14|-|TRBV4-2|TRBJ2-7
CASSVPGQVYEQYF
TGTGCCAGCAGCGTTCCGGGACAGGTTTACGAGCAGTACTTC
>-|14|-|TRBV5-5|TRBJ1-5
CASSLFQGSQPQHF
TGTGCCAGCAGCTTGTTTCAAGGGAGTCAGCCCCAGCATTTT
>TRBD1|16|-|TRBV7-3|TRBJ1-2
CASSLPRQGTNYGYTF
TGTGCCAGCAGCTTACCCCGACAGGGGACAAACTATGGCTACACCTTC
>-|14|-|TRBV10-1|TRBJ1-2
CASTPGKYPYGYTF
TGCGCCAGCACCCCAGGGAAATATCCCTATGGCTACACCTTC
>TRBD1|14|-|TRBV5-1|TRBJ1-4
CASSSGTGYEKLFF
TGCGCCAGCAGCTCGGGGACAGGGTATGAAAAACTGTTTTTT
>-|14|-|TRBV7-2|TRBJ2-7
CASSPGPSSYEQYF
TGTGCCAGCAGCCCCGGCCCGAGCTCCTACGAGCAGTACTTC
>-|16|-|TRBV7-6|TRBJ2-1
CASSLIGGTTRYEQFF
TGTGCCAGCAGCTTAATCGGCGGGACGACGAGGTATGAGCAGTTCTTC
>TRBD2|14|-|TRBV28|TRBJ2-7
CASSPLAGVAEQYF
TGTGCCAGCAGTCCTCTAGCGGGAGTCGCCGAGCAGTACTTC
>-|13|-|TRBV15|TRBJ2-1
CATSVEVYNEQFF
TGTGCCACCAGCGTGGAGGTATACAATGAGCAGTTCTTC
>-|14|-|TRBV7-2|TRBJ2-3
CASSFPEDLDTQYF
TGTGCCAGCAGCTTTCCGGAAGATCTGGATACGCAGTATTTT
>-|14|-|TRBV6-5|TRBJ1-2
CASRGPGQSYGYTF
TGTGCCAGCAGGGGGCCGGGACAATCGTATGGCTACACCTTC
>-|14|-|TRBV7-9|TRBJ2-5
CASSLGAEQETQYF
TGTGCCAGCAGCTTAGGAGCGGAACAAGAGACCCAGTACTTC
>-|14|-|TRBV14|TRBJ2-1
CASSQEYMYNEQFF
TGTGCCAGCAGCCAAGAGTACATGTACAATGAGCAGTTCTTC
>-|14|-|TRBV5-4|TRBJ2-1
CASSAKGGFEEQFF
TGTGCCAGCAGTGCGAAAGGAGGCTTTGAGGAGCAGTTCTTC
>-|13|once|TRBV6-6|TRBJ1-5
CASSTEVHQPQHF
TGTGCCAGCAGTACGGAGGTACATCAGCCCCAGCATTTT
>-|13|few|TRBV7-8|TRBJ2-3
CASSLAHSDTQYF
TGTGCCAGCAGCTTAGCGCACTCCGATACGCAGTATTTT
>-|16|-|TRBV9|TRBJ2-4
CASSVAAGSGKNIQYF
TGTGCCAGCAGCGTAGCTGCCGGGAGTGGCAAAAACATTCAGTACTTC
>TRBD1|12|-|TRBV6-5|TRBJ1-2
CASSGTEDGYTF
TGTGCCAGCAGCGGGACAGAAGATGGCTACACCTTC
>-|12|few|TRBV18|TRBJ2-7
CASSPRAYEQYF
TGTGCCAGCTCACCTCGAGCCTACGAGCAGTACTTC
>-|15|-|TRBV7-9|TRBJ2-7
CASSLGQISSYEQYF
TGTGCCAGCAGCTTAGGACAGATCAGCTCCTACGAGCAGTACTTC